The 24 T cell receptor beta chains below were found in one sample sequenced in a study of blood T cell repertoires in COVID-19. The data were produced by immunoSEQ multiplex PCR, yet TCRdb's version contains in-frame clones alone and is incomplete. The table lists some 100,000 clones, about 86% of them singletons. Sequences were obtained from peripheral blood. The receptors were gathered from a woman aged 70 to 79 with acute or convalescent COVID-19.

The V and J genes are TRBV19 and TRBJ2-7, with TRBD2 identical over 9 bases. V trimming: 4 bases; J trimming: 0 bases; junction bases outside the gene matches: 4. There are 15 residues in the CDR3. Germline loops: CDR1 LNHDA, CDR2 SQIVND (reference sequence). The CDR3 DNA is TGTGCCAGTAGTACCCGACTAGCGGACTCCTACGAGCAGTACTTC. Translating gives CASSTRLADSYEQYF.

This clone appeared once. The V gene is TRBV7-2, the J gene TRBJ2-1, with D perhaps TRBD2 (5 bases). V was cut by 2 bases and J by 6 bases, with 8 bases left in between. CDR3 length: 13 residues. Germline assignment: CDR1 SGHTA and CDR2 FQGNSA. DNA for the CDR3: TGTGCCAGCAGCTTACCGGGGTTCAATGAGCAGTTCTTC. It is translated as CASSLPGFNEQFF.

V usage is TRBV19 and J usage is TRBJ1-1, with a possible D match to TRBD1 (6 bases). Looked up from germline, CDR1 is LNHDA and CDR2 is SQIVND (reference sequence). CDR3 length equals 17 residues. Trimming removed 7 bases at V and 1 base at J, with 22 bases between. The CDR3 reads CASKNTQGRRKNTEAFF. In DNA form, the CDR3 reads TGTGCCAGTAAAAACACACAGGGTCGGAGAAAGAACACTGAAGCTTTCTTT.

The chain has TRBV4-1 and TRBJ2-7; the D gene is possibly TRBD1 (5 bases). The CDR3 covers 17 residues. The ends were cut back, 0 bases at V and 3 bases at J, with 18 bases in the middle. Per the germline V gene, CDR1 is MGHRA and CDR2 is YSYEKL. The CDR3 reads CASSQDFSAGLIYEQYF. The DNA of the CDR3 is TGCGCCAGCAGCCAAGATTTTTCGGCAGGGCTCATCTACGAGCAGTACTTC.

This chain joins TRBV7-3 and TRBJ2-2, with a weak D call TRBD1 (5 bases). The CDR3 covers 13 residues. The ends were cut back, 2 bases at V and 5 bases at J, with 6 bases in the middle. Germline V gives CDR1 SGHTA, CDR2 FQGTGA. CDR3 in DNA: TGTGCCAGCAGCTTACAGGGTACCGGGGAGCTGTTTTTT. Encoded protein: CASSLQGTGELFF.

The chain links TRBV5-4 to TRBJ1-4; the D is unclear. Germline CDR1 and CDR2: SGHNT and YYREEE (reference sequence). The CDR3 is 13 amino acids. Trimming left V 3 bases short and J 3 bases short, with 6 bases between. The DNA of the CDR3 is TGTGCCAGCAGCTATACAGCTAATGAAAAACTGTTTTTT. Translating it yields CASSYTANEKLFF. The variable domain in full, with the rest retrieved from reference TRBV5-4 and TRBJ1-4, is ETGVTQSPTHLIKTRGQQVTLRCSSQSGHNTVSWYQQALGQGPQFIFQYYREEENGRGNFPPRFSGLQFPNYSSELNVNALELDDSALYLCASSYTANEKLFFGSGTQLSVL.

This sequence joins TRBV5-1 and TRBJ2-5, with 11 bases aligning to TRBD2. Trimming took 0 bases from V and 3 from J; bases not matched to a gene: 7. The CDR3 totals 17 residues. From germline, CDR1 is SGHRS and CDR2 YFSETQ. Here the CDR3 reads CASSLGTSGLVEETQYF. Written as DNA, the CDR3 is TGCGCCAGCAGCTTGGGGACTAGCGGGCTAGTGGAAGAGACCCAGTACTTC.

The CDR3 reads CASSRDRGTTYEQYF. The CDR3 DNA reads TGCGCCAGCAGCCGAGACAGGGGAACAACCTACGAGCAGTACTTC. The chain carries TRBV4-1 and TRBJ2-7; 8 bases match TRBD1. The length of the CDR3 is 15 residues. J lost 2 bases, V lost 4 bases, and 7 bases had no gene match. Germline V gives CDR1 MGHRA, CDR2 YSYEKL.

This clone was counted only a few times. The rearrangement joins TRBV2 to TRBJ2-4; D gene unclear. CDR1 and CDR2 (germline): SNHLY, FYNNEI. The CDR3 is 14 residues long. V was cut by 2 bases and J by 0 bases, with 5 bases left in between. CDR3 loop: CASSERGAKNIQYF. The DNA of the CDR3 is TGTGCCAGCAGTGAACGAGGAGCCAAAAACATTCAGTACTTC.

The rearrangement links TRBV5-1 to TRBJ2-5, with TRBD1 as a possible D gene (6 bases). This CDR3 comprises 14 residues. V was cut by 4 bases and J by 2 bases, with 12 bases left in between. Per germline, CDR1 SGHRS and CDR2 YFSETQ. The chain's CDR3 is CASSPGQKQETQYF. The CDR3 nucleotides read TGCGCCAGCAGCCCAGGACAGAAACAAGAGACCCAGTACTTC.

This chain joins TRBV6-5 and TRBJ2-3; 7 bases are shared with TRBD2. The trim removed 2 bases at V and 6 bases at J, leaving 8 bases unmatched. In germline, CDR1 is MNHEY, CDR2 SVGAGI. The length of the CDR3 is 15 residues. CDR3 nucleotide sequence: TGTGCCAGCAGTTACGGGGGGAGGGGTTGGGATACGCAGTATTTT. As protein: CASSYGGRGWDTQYF.

This clone is categorized as medium-sized. J is TRBJ1-6 and V is TRBV6-4, with D possibly matching TRBD1 (5 bases). The CDR3 spans 14 residues. The germline gives CDR1 MRHNA, CDR2 SNTAGT. V lost 0 bases and J 5 bases, leaving 5 bases between the germline ends. The CDR3 sequence is CASSDSRDNSPLHF. For the CDR3, the DNA is TGTGCCAGCAGTGACTCCAGGGATAATTCACCCCTCCACTTT.

The V call is TRBV28, the J call TRBJ2-1, with TRBD2 matching over 9 bases. Germline V gene data show CDR1 as MDHEN and CDR2 as SYDVKM. The ends lost 3 bases at V and 8 bases at J; junction bases unmatched: 11. CDR3 length: 16 amino acids. The CDR3 DNA reads TGTGCCAGCAGTTTTAATTTGTGGACTAGCGAAGATGAGCAGTTCTTC. It specifies CASSFNLWTSEDEQFF.

This clone turned up a few times. This chain joins TRBV7-8 and TRBJ1-2, with TRBD1 identical over 11 bases. Per the germline V gene, CDR1 is SGHVS and CDR2 is FQNEAQ. J lost 4 bases, V lost 4 bases, and 5 bases had no gene match. The CDR3 sequence is 15 residues long. The CDR3 region has the DNA TGTGCCAGCAGCTACGGGACAGGGGGTTTCTATGGCTACACCTTC. Translation: CASSYGTGGFYGYTF.

The V and J genes are TRBV6-5 and TRBJ1-6, with 7 bases identical to TRBD1. Looked up from germline, CDR1 is MNHEY and CDR2 is SVGAGI. Trimming cost V 5 bases and J 7 bases; bases outside gene matches: 8. CDR3 length equals 15 residues. The chain's CDR3 is CASSQRQGVNSPLHF. CDR3 nucleotides: TGTGCCAGCAGTCAACGACAGGGCGTGAATTCACCCCTCCACTTT.

Regarding this clone: Within the sample, other DNA sequences also encode this same CDR3. The V and J genes are TRBV28 and TRBJ1-2, with 11 nucleotides matching TRBD1. This CDR3 is built from 16 residues. V lost 5 bases to trimming and J lost 4 bases; unmatched junction nucleotides: 9. From germline, CDR1 is MDHEN and CDR2 SYDVKM. The CDR3 coding sequence is TGTGCCAGCAGTCCCACAAGGACAGGGGGCAGCTATGGCTACACCTTC. Translating gives CASSPTRTGGSYGYTF.

CDR3 residues: CATSETLDHQETQYF. The CDR3 coding sequence is TGTGCCACCAGTGAGACACTTGACCACCAAGAGACCCAGTACTTC. V usage is TRBV24-1 and J usage is TRBJ2-5; D gene unclear. V shed 4 bases and J shed 0 bases, with 11 bases lying between them. The CDR3 extends over 15 amino acids. The V gene's germline CDR1 is KGHDR and CDR2 SFDVKD.

The rearrangement uses TRBV5-1 and TRBJ2-7; D unresolved. Germline CDR1 and CDR2: SGHRS and YFSETQ. The CDR3 has 12 residues. V shed 2 bases and J shed 3 bases, with 6 bases lying between them. Written as DNA, the CDR3 is TGCGCCAGCAGCTTAGACAACTACGAGCAGTACTTC. Its protein product is CASSLDNYEQYF.

The J gene is TRBJ1-5, the V gene TRBV13, with unresolved D. The germline V gene encodes CDR1 PRHDT and CDR2 FYEKMQ (reference sequence). V lost 0 bases to trimming and J lost 1 base, with 16 bases between them. CDR3 length: 18 amino acids. CDR3 residues: CASSLGRWEEQSNQPQHF. CDR3 nucleotide sequence: TGTGCCAGCAGCTTAGGACGGTGGGAGGAACAGAGCAATCAGCCCCAGCATTTT.

This chain connects TRBV6-1 to TRBJ2-2; D not resolved. Germline CDR1 reads MNHNS; CDR2 reads SASEGT. The CDR3 is made up of 14 amino acids. Trimming took 2 bases from V and 7 from J, leaving 11 bases between them. CDR3 DNA: TGTGCCAGCAGTGAACGTGGAGACGGCGGGGAGCTGTTTTTT. Translating gives CASSERGDGGELFF.

This clone was detected a few times. This rearrangement joins TRBV4-1 to TRBJ2-7; 13 positions match TRBD2. The length of the CDR3 is 17 residues. With V trimmed by 4 bases and J by 5 bases, 11 bases remained unmatched. CDR1 and CDR2 (germline): MGHRA, YSYEKL. The CDR3 sequence: CASSRSRTSGGEDEQYF. The CDR3 DNA follows: TGCGCCAGCAGCCGATCCCGAACTAGCGGGGGGGAAGACGAGCAGTACTTC.

In this sample, this clone turned up a few times. The rearrangement links TRBV4-2 to TRBJ1-3, with a weak D call TRBD1 (6 bases). The CDR3 runs to 14 residues. Germline V gene data show CDR1 as LGHNA and CDR2 as YNFKEQ. V lost 10 bases, J lost 1 base, and 14 bases lay in between. CDR3 in amino acids: CATGNRVSGNTIYF. The CDR3 DNA sequence: TGTGCCACAGGAAACAGGGTGTCTGGAAACACCATATATTTT.

CDR3 protein: CASSPELAGAYNEQFF. As DNA, the CDR3 is TGTGCCAGCAGCCCAGAACTAGCGGGGGCCTACAATGAGCAGTTCTTC. The chain carries TRBV5-4 and TRBJ2-1; 11 nucleotides agree with TRBD2. Germline CDR1 is SGHNT and CDR2 is YYREEE (reference sequence). Germline trimming cut 4 bases from V and 2 bases from J; bases unmatched to any gene: 5. The CDR3 covers 16 residues.

This clone was observed once. The chain uses TRBV7-9 and TRBJ1-1; D is possibly TRBD1 (5 bases). Germline lookup yields CDR1 SEHNR and CDR2 FQNEAQ (reference sequence). The germline V and J ends were trimmed by 4 bases and 6 bases, with 18 bases remaining between them. The CDR3 sequence is 15 residues long. This chain's CDR3 is CASSSRERVVPEAFF. CDR3 nucleotide sequence: TGTGCCAGCAGCTCCAGGGAAAGGGTAGTGCCTGAAGCTTTCTTT. Complete variable domain (other parts from reference TRBV7-9 and TRBJ1-1): DTGVSQNPRHKITKRGQNVTFRCDPISEHNRLYWYRQTLGQGPEFLTYFQNEAQLEKSRLLSDRFSAERPKGSFSTLEIQRTEQGDSAMYLCASSSRERVVPEAFFGQGTRLTVV.